This TCR beta chain originates from a study of PD-1 blockade in classical Hodgkin lymphoma. Turning to the study itself: The nivolumab dose that patients received was 3 mg/kg, given intravenously every 2 weeks.

TCRdb keeps only in-frame clones here, not all; method: immunoSEQ multiplex PCR. The sample records about 85,000 clones, just over 90% being singletons. The time point here: cycle 4 day 1 (C4D1), after more than 5 weeks of nivolumab. Autologous stem cell transplantation was followed by relapse in every patient, and brentuximab vedotin exposure varied. Whole-study results and caveats: Reports indicated that newly diagnosed patients had lower baseline TCR diversity than healthy donors did. Individuals initiating nivolumab under 1 year after ASCT were excluded. Partial responders and progressors had significantly lower baseline TCR diversity.

In regard to this clone: Its matching antigen is unknown.

CDR3 size: 15 residues. Germline V gene sequence: CDR1 SGDLS, CDR2 YYNGEE. The V gene end was trimmed by 2 bases and the J gene end by 1 base; junction bases not matched to a gene: 3. This TCR derives from a human donor with classical Hodgkin lymphoma. The rearrangement joins TRBV9 to TRBJ2-1, with 7 positions matching TRBD1. The sequenced sample was peripheral blood mononuclear cells (PBMCs), obtained before the fourth cycle of nivolumab. This CDR3 reads CASSVGTVSYNEQFF. Written as DNA, the CDR3 is TGTGCCAGCAGCGTTGGGACAGTTTCCTACAATGAGCAGTTCTTC.